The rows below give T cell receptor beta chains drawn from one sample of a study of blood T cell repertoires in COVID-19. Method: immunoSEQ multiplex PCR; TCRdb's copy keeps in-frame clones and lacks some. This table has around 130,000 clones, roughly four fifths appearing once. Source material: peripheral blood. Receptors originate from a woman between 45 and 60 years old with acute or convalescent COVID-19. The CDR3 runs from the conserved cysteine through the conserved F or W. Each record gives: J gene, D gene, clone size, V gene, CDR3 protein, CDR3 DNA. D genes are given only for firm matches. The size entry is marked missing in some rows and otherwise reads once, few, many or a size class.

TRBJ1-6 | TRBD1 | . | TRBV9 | CASSGRQGADSPLHF | TGTGCCAGCAGCGGACGACAGGGGGCTGATTCACCCCTCCACTTT
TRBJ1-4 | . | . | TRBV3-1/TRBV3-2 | CASSRGIAANEKLFF | TGTGCCAGCAGTCGGGGTATAGCAGCTAATGAAAAACTGTTTTTT
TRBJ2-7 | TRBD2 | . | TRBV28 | CASRQAPLAGGHEQYF | TGTGCCAGCAGACAAGCCCCTCTAGCGGGGGGCCACGAGCAGTACTTC
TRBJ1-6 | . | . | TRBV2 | CASSVRGIGNSPLHF | TGTGCCAGCAGTGTCCGGGGAATCGGTAATTCACCCCTCCACTTT
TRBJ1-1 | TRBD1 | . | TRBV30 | CAWSAGQGFLGDTEAFF | TGTGCCTGGAGCGCGGGACAGGGCTTTTTAGGGGACACTGAAGCTTTCTTT
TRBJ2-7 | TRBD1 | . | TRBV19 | CASRNLQGYEQYF | TGTGCCAGTAGAAACCTACAGGGGTACGAGCAGTACTTC
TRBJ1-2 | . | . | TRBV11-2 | CASSLETAGNYGYTF | TGTGCCAGCAGCTTAGAAACCGCGGGTAACTATGGCTACACCTTC
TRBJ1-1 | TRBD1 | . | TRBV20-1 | CSARDRAEAFF | TGCAGTGCCAGGGACAGGGCTGAAGCTTTCTTT
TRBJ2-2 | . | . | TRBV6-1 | CASSDERDFPTGELFF | TGTGCCAGCAGTGACGAGAGGGATTTCCCCACCGGGGAGCTGTTTTTT
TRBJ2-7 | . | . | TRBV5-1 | CASQPEPGLLREQYF | TGCGCCAGCCAACCCGAACCCGGTCTTCTGCGCGAGCAGTACTTC
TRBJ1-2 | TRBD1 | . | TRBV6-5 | CASSYSSQDRDYGYTF | TGTGCCAGCAGTTACTCGAGTCAGGACAGGGACTATGGCTACACCTTC
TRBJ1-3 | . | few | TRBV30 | CAWSVRGGSSGNTIYF | TGTGCCTGGAGTGTACGGGGGGGGAGCTCTGGAAACACCATATATTTT